These T cell receptor beta chains were read from a single sample in a study of cytomegalovirus exposure and HLA in healthy donors. TCRdb's copy holds only in-frame clones and misses some; the assay was immunoSEQ multiplex PCR. Among 50,000 to 65,000 clones listed, 95% were seen once. Material: PBMCs. These receptors came from a woman younger than 30 in good health and CMV-seropositive. Each CDR3 is given with its conserved first and last residue. D genes are given only for firm matches. Clone size, where shown, is once, few, many, or a class for clones that have expanded.

v_gene: TRBV19; abundance: .; len: 16; j_gene: TRBJ2-1; d_gene: .; CDR3nt: TGTGCCAGTAGACGCAGTCAACAGGGACGACACAATGAGCAGTTCTTC; CDR3aa: CASRRSQQGRHNEQFF
v_gene: TRBV14; abundance: .; len: 17; j_gene: TRBJ2-3; d_gene: TRBD2; CDR3nt: TGTGCCAGCAGCCCCCGGGGGGGCAGAGACAGCACAGATACGCAGTATTTT; CDR3aa: CASSPRGGRDSTDTQYF
v_gene: TRBV10-3; abundance: .; len: 15; j_gene: TRBJ1-3; d_gene: TRBD1; CDR3nt: TGTGCCATCAAATCCGGGACAGGGGCTGGAAACACCATATATTTT; CDR3aa: CAIKSGTGAGNTIYF
v_gene: TRBV5-6; abundance: .; len: 16; j_gene: TRBJ2-1; d_gene: TRBD2; CDR3nt: TGTGCCAGCAGCATCCGGACTAGCGGGAGGGCGTATGAGCAGTTCTTC; CDR3aa: CASSIRTSGRAYEQFF
v_gene: TRBV4-1; abundance: few; len: 13; j_gene: TRBJ2-7; d_gene: .; CDR3nt: TGCGCCAGCAGCCAAGGGGGGCCCTACGAGCAGTACTTC; CDR3aa: CASSQGGPYEQYF
v_gene: TRBV21-1; abundance: .; len: 18; j_gene: TRBJ1-6; d_gene: .; CDR3nt: TGTGCCAGCAGCAAAAAGCCCCCCAGGGGCCTAAGGAATTCACCCCTCCACTTT; CDR3aa: CASSKKPPRGLRNSPLHF
v_gene: TRBV2; abundance: .; len: 13; j_gene: TRBJ1-2; d_gene: .; CDR3nt: TGTGCCAGCAGACAACAGATAAGAAATGGCTACACCTTC; CDR3aa: CASRQQIRNGYTF
v_gene: TRBV7-3; abundance: once; len: 14; j_gene: TRBJ2-4; d_gene: TRBD2; CDR3nt: TGTGCCAGCAGCCGGAGCGGGGGTCAAAACATTCAGTACTTC; CDR3aa: CASSRSGGQNIQYF
v_gene: TRBV2; abundance: .; len: 15; j_gene: TRBJ2-1; d_gene: TRBD1; CDR3nt: TGTGCCAGCAATCGGGGACAGTCAATCTACAATGAGCAGTTCTTC; CDR3aa: CASNRGQSIYNEQFF
v_gene: TRBV7-6; abundance: .; len: 16; j_gene: TRBJ1-2; d_gene: .; CDR3nt: TGTGCCAGCAGCTTAGGGGTCGCGGGGGGAAACTATGGCTACACCTTC; CDR3aa: CASSLGVAGGNYGYTF
v_gene: TRBV9; abundance: .; len: 15; j_gene: TRBJ1-5; d_gene: .; CDR3nt: TGTGCCAGCAGCGTAGAGGGAGGGAGGAATCAGCCCCAGCATTTT; CDR3aa: CASSVEGGRNQPQHF
v_gene: TRBV6-1; abundance: .; len: 13; j_gene: TRBJ2-3; d_gene: TRBD2; CDR3nt: TGTGCCAGCAGAAGGGAGGGAACAGATACGCAGTATTTT; CDR3aa: CASRREGTDTQYF
v_gene: TRBV30; abundance: .; len: 14; j_gene: TRBJ2-1; d_gene: TRBD1; CDR3nt: TGTGCCTGCCCCCCGAGGACAGGGGGCTATGAGCAGTTCTTC; CDR3aa: CACPPRTGGYEQFF
v_gene: TRBV6-1; abundance: .; len: 13; j_gene: TRBJ2-7; d_gene: .; CDR3nt: TGTGCCAGCAGTGTCACAGAATTCTACGAGCAGTACTTC; CDR3aa: CASSVTEFYEQYF
v_gene: TRBV2; abundance: .; len: 14; j_gene: TRBJ2-7; d_gene: TRBD1; CDR3nt: TGTGCCAGCAGAGACAGGGGTCGGACCTACGAGCAGTACTTC; CDR3aa: CASRDRGRTYEQYF
v_gene: TRBV18; abundance: .; len: 13; j_gene: TRBJ2-5; d_gene: TRBD2; CDR3nt: TGTGCCAGTCGGGGGGTGTTTCAAGAGACCCAGTACTTC; CDR3aa: CASRGVFQETQYF
v_gene: TRBV6-6; abundance: .; len: 10; j_gene: TRBJ1-6; d_gene: .; CDR3nt: TGTGCCACAGGGTCTTCACCCCTCCACTTT; CDR3aa: CATGSSPLHF